The 9 T cell receptor beta chains below come from one sample, sequenced in a study of cytomegalovirus exposure and HLA in healthy donors. Primers included in the PCR were 60 Vbeta and 13 Jbeta primers. Repertoires were generated with immunoSEQ multiplex PCR, while TCRdb's copy carries only in-frame clones and drops some. The sample lists some 150,000 clones, 80% occurring once. Sequencing was performed on PBMCs. The receptors shown here come from a male donor in good health and CMV-seronegative.

V is TRBV30 and J is TRBJ1-2, with 7 bases identical to TRBD1. The V and J ends lost 3 bases and 8 bases, in that order; junction bases with no gene match: 21. The CDR3 runs to 17 residues. The germline CDR1 and CDR2 sequences are GTSNPN and SVGIG (reference sequence). The chain's CDR3 is CAWSLEGLQGGGRGYTF. In DNA, the CDR3 is TGTGCCTGGAGCCTAGAAGGACTACAAGGGGGCGGGAGGGGCTACACCTTC.

This rearrangement joins TRBV9 to TRBJ1-1, with a weak D call TRBD1 (6 bases). The CDR3 totals 15 residues. Trimming took off 2 bases at V and 1 base at J, with 12 bases between the two ends. The germline CDR1 and CDR2 sequences are SGDLS and YYNGEE. CDR3 sequence reads: CASSVRDRRNTEAFF. Here the CDR3 DNA reads TGTGCCAGCAGCGTCCGTGACAGGAGGAACACTGAAGCTTTCTTT.

The rearrangement links TRBV7-2 to TRBJ2-2; 8 bases align to TRBD1. The CDR3 extends over 17 amino acids. V shed 4 bases, J shed 3 bases, and the junction held 10 bases outside the gene matches. The germline V gene encodes CDR1 SGHTA and CDR2 FQGNSA. CDR3 nucleotide sequence: TGTGCCAGCAGCTCCCCCCCAGGGGGCGTAGACACCGGGGAGCTGTTTTTT. This codes for CASSSPPGGVDTGELFF.

In the case of this clone: Other DNA sequences within the sample encode an identical CDR3. The chain couples TRBV5-1 to TRBJ1-2, with D hard to call. The CDR3 extends over 14 amino acids. Germline-derived CDR1 and CDR2 are SGHRS and YFSETQ. Trimming stripped 4 bases from V and 8 bases from J, with 18 bases between. CDR3 residues: CASSLPAIDGGYTF. DNA for the CDR3: TGCGCCAGCAGCCTCCCGGCCATAGACGGGGGCTACACCTTC.

This chain uses TRBV2 with TRBJ1-1; no clear D gene. V gave up 2 bases and J gave up 11 bases, with 12 bases separating them. CDR3 size: 12 residues. Germline V gene data show CDR1 as SNHLY and CDR2 as FYNNEI. CDR3 residues: CASSETGYGAFF. CDR3 DNA sequence: TGTGCCAGCAGTGAAACGGGGTACGGGGCTTTCTTT.

The chain recombines TRBV6-1 with TRBJ2-2; D is undetermined. Germline V gene data show CDR1 as MNHNS and CDR2 as SASEGT. V dropped 7 bases and J dropped 7 bases, with 16 bases sitting between them. The CDR3 sequence is 14 residues long. CDR3 in DNA: TGTGCCAGCACGAAAGATACACACGTCGGGGAGCTGTTTTTT. Translation gives CASTKDTHVGELFF.

The genes are TRBV10-2 and TRBJ1-2; 8 bases line up with TRBD1. Trimming removed 3 bases from V and 4 bases from J; junction bases left unmatched: 1. Germline V gene lookup returns CDR1 WSHSY and CDR2 SAAADI. This CDR3 comprises 13 residues. The CDR3: CASSEGQGYGYTF. In nucleotides, the CDR3 is TGCGCCAGCAGTGAAGGACAGGGCTATGGCTACACCTTC.

This chain links TRBV30 with TRBJ2-5; the match to TRBD2 covers 8 bases. The CDR3 runs 12 residues. Germline-derived CDR1 and CDR2 are GTSNPN and SVGIG (reference sequence). V lost 8 bases and J lost 6; bases outside the gene matches: 8. CDR3 amino acids: CAAGGASKTQYF. The CDR3 nucleotides read TGTGCCGCCGGGGGGGCCTCGAAGACCCAGTACTTC. Combining the CDR3 with reference TRBV30 and TRBJ2-5 gives the whole variable domain SQTIHQWPATLVQPVGSPLSLECTVEGTSNPNLYWYRQAAGRGLQLLFYSVGIGQISSEVPQNLSASRPQDRQFILSSKKLLLSDSGFYLCAAGGASKTQYFGPGTRLLVL.

This chain joins TRBV6-5 and TRBJ1-2; D is uncertain. The V and J ends lost 5 bases and 3 bases respectively, with 16 bases between them. CDR1 is MNHEY, CDR2 SVGAGI, per germline. The CDR3 runs to 15 residues. The CDR3 protein is CASSPRVTQDYGYTF. CDR3 bases: TGTGCCAGCAGTCCACGAGTGACGCAGGACTATGGCTACACCTTC.